This record covers a single T cell receptor (beta chain). Its antigen has not been determined. The input lacks base qualities; no much larger clone sits a single base away. Whole blood was collected in K2EDTA tubes by collaborating institutions according to the institutions' own protocols. For TCRbeta analysis, collaborator samples were shipped as frozen whole blood, as isolated PBMCs, or as DNA extracted from either sample type. These data originate in a study of blood T cell repertoires in COVID-19 (dated by TCRdb to about 2020). For the study in its entirety: Samples from collaborators originated in the United States, Italy and Spain and spanned both the acute and convalescent phases of COVID-19. The prospective study material was composed of cDNA or gDNA derived from T cells, B-cell-depleted T cells, or PBMCs. Deeply sampled blood TCRbeta repertoires from subjects exposed to, actively infected with, or recovered from COVID-19 were included in the dataset. A freely available public database, intended as a resource for researchers studying the immune response to SARS-CoV-2, is where the repertoires were released. The samples were drawn from two sources: the first 160 participants of the ongoing ImmuneRACE study, and 1,200 or so subjects contributed by 6 global collaborators. Sample metadata almost always included a de-identified subject ID, COVID-19 status, age in years and sex. HLA class I and class II types, where available, came from metadata supplied by the sample provider rather than from assay-based typing. Study-wide findings and limitations: The quantity of clinical and demographic metadata differed by source and by participant and was supplied without curation.

TCRbeta CDR3 regions were amplified from genomic DNA by means of the immunoSEQ Assay, a bias-controlled multiplex PCR. Concerning the study's data processing: Nucleated cell counts per sample were estimated from amplification of reference gene primers within the assay. Sequence reads were collapsed and filtered to measure the absolute abundance of every unique TCRbeta CDR3 rearrangement. For each sample, productive Simpson clonality was calculated as the square root of Simpson's diversity index across productive rearrangements. TCRdb holds this immuneACCESS table with in-frame rearrangements only. Some clones are missing; in checked studies, unresolved V genes explain under half, and the rest has no known cause. That table gives V, J and clone size, and the DNA gave D and trimming. The sample data list about 74,000 clones, and almost 85% of these were observed just once. The ten largest clones take up approximately 7.3% of the sample.

CDR1 and CDR2, looked up from the germline V gene (reference sequence), are LNHDA and SQIVND. V gives up 6 bases and J gives up 8 bases, and the segment between their germline ends measures 22 bases. The CDR3 goes from the cysteine to the phenylalanine over 15 residues. The read is trimmed to its CDR3 DNA, 45 bases read in frame from base 1. The rearranged chain carries TRBV19 and TRBJ1-1; there is no confident call for the D gene. The clonotype comes from a human donor in a cohort sampled during active COVID-19. Input material: peripheral blood. The CDR3 region: CASSPLIPREDEAFF. The nucleotides are TGTGCCAGTAGCCCGCTCATCCCGAGGGAAGACGAAGCTTTCTTT.